One T cell receptor (beta chain) is described in this entry. The data originate from a study of blood T cell repertoires in COVID-19. Across the study: The samples span acute and convalescent COVID-19 from the United States, Italy and Spain. Nucleic acid was either cDNA or gDNA, and it came from T cells, B-cell-depleted T cells, or PBMCs.

In the study's own analysis: Cell counts per sample came from amplifying reference gene primers. Data came from immunoSEQ multiplex PCR; TCRdb stores just in-frame clones and leaves some out. That table gives V, J and clone size, and the DNA gave D and trimming. The repertoire holds roughly 210,000 clones, 88% seen once, with under 2% in the top ten. The CDR3 consists of 15 residues. Germline values: CDR1 MNHNY, CDR2 SVGAGI (reference sequence). V was clipped by 2 bases and J by 2 bases, with 12 bases between them. This chain links TRBV6-6 with TRBJ1-1; D is unresolved. The TCR sequence derives from a man in his sixties or seventies with acute or convalescent COVID-19. What was sequenced was peripheral blood. The DNA of the CDR3 is TGTGCCAGCAGTTACCATCTAGGGAGAAACACTGAAGCTTTCTTT. This codes for CASSYHLGRNTEAFF.